These 9 T cell receptor beta chains originate from one sample sequenced in a study of blood T cell repertoires in COVID-19. The assay was immunoSEQ multiplex PCR, and TCRdb's table has in-frame clones only and misses some. Of nearly 250,000 clones listed, 80% to 90% were seen once; the top ten hold roughly 0.95%. Sequenced sample: PBMCs or T cells enriched from blood (not recorded which). All receptors derive from a man aged 50 or older who had been exposed to COVID-19.

The rearrangement uses TRBV5-1 and TRBJ2-1; 9 bases agree with TRBD2. The CDR3 is 15 amino acids. The V gene end was trimmed by 0 bases and the J gene end by 6 bases; junction bases not matched to a gene: 4. Germline V gives CDR1 SGHRS, CDR2 YFSETQ. The DNA for the CDR3 is TGCGCCAGCAGCTTGGTAGGACTAGCGCCCAATGAGCAGTTCTTC. Amino acids: CASSLVGLAPNEQFF.

The chain couples TRBV28 to TRBJ2-1; 7 bases agree with TRBD2. With V trimmed by 7 bases and J by 3 bases, 3 bases remained unmatched. CDR1 and CDR2 (germline): MDHEN, SYDVKM. There are 13 residues in the CDR3. This CDR3 reads CASTSSGYNEQFF. Here the CDR3 DNA reads TGTGCCAGCACATCTAGCGGCTACAATGAGCAGTTCTTC.

The CDR3 is CASSLAVGNTIYF. In nucleotides, the CDR3 is TGCGCCAGCAGCTTGGCCGTTGGAAACACCATATATTTT. The chain is built from TRBV5-1 and TRBJ1-3; D not resolved. This CDR3 contains 13 residues. The germline CDR1 and CDR2 sequences are SGHRS and YFSETQ. V lost 0 bases and J 3 bases, leaving 4 bases between the germline ends.

V gene TRBV11-2 combines with J gene TRBJ1-4; 7 nucleotides align to TRBD1. In germline, CDR1 is SGHAT, CDR2 FQNNGV. This CDR3 is built from 13 residues. V was clipped by 3 bases and J by 8 bases; unmatched bases: 3. The CDR3 region has the DNA TGTGCCAGCAGCTTCAACAGGGGAGAAAAACTGTTTTTT. It is translated as CASSFNRGEKLFF.

The gene calls are TRBV28 and TRBJ1-6; D might be TRBD1 (6 bases). The germline CDR1 and CDR2 sequences are MDHEN and SYDVKM. This CDR3 comprises 14 residues. V lost 6 bases and J lost 9, with 15 bases in between. The CDR3 spells CASSLRTVGSPLHF. The DNA of the CDR3 is TGTGCCAGCAGCCTCCGGACAGTGGGTTCACCCCTCCACTTT.

The V call is TRBV10-1, the J call TRBJ2-3, with 10 positions matching TRBD1. The junction had 10 bases not matched to a gene; V was cut back by 8 bases and J by 8 bases. Germline assignment: CDR1 WNHNN and CDR2 SYGVQD (reference sequence). The CDR3 loop spans 14 amino acids. The CDR3 bases are TGCGCCAGCGGACGGGACAGGGGATTGGGTACGCAGTATTTT. It translates to CASGRDRGLGTQYF.

The J gene is TRBJ2-5, the V gene TRBV29-1, with 10 bases aligning to TRBD2. The germline V gene has CDR1 SQVTM and CDR2 ANQGSEA. The CDR3 totals 15 residues. The junction had 6 bases not matched to a gene; V was cut back by 1 base and J by 4 bases. CDR3 sequence: CSVEASGSLVETQYF. The CDR3 nucleotides read TGCAGCGTTGAAGCTAGCGGGAGCTTGGTAGAGACCCAGTACTTC.

The rearrangement uses TRBV29-1 and TRBJ1-2; D possibly corresponds to TRBD1 (6 bases). This CDR3 is 11 amino acids long. The germline V gene has CDR1 SQVTM and CDR2 ANQGSEA. Deletions cut 6 bases from V and 5 bases from J, with 10 bases between. Written as DNA, the CDR3 is TGCAGCGTCTGGACAGATTATGGCTACACCTTC. It translates to CSVWTDYGYTF.

The chain couples TRBV30 to TRBJ2-1; D unresolved. Germline V lookup: CDR1 GTSNPN, CDR2 SVGIG (reference sequence). The CDR3 consists of 13 residues. V was clipped by 2 bases and J by 2 bases, with 7 bases between them. CDR3 sequence: CAWSSDTYNEQFF. The DNA of the CDR3 is TGTGCCTGGAGTAGCGATACCTACAATGAGCAGTTCTTC.